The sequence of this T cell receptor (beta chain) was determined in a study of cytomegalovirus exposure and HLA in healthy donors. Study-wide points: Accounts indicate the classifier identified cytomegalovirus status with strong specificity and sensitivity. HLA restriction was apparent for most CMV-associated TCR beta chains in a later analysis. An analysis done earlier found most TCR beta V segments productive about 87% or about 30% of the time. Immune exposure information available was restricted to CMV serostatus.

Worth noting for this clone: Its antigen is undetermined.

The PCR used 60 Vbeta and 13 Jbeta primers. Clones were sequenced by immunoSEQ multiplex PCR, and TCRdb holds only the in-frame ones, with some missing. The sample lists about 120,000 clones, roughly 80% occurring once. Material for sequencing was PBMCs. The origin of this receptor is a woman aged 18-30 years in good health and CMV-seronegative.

CDR3: CASRLGRGGEPNQPQHF. The CDR3 nucleotides read TGTGCAAGTCGCTTAGGCCGGGGTGGGGAGCCAAATCAGCCCCAGCATTTT. The V and J genes are TRBV12-2 and TRBJ1-5. TRBV12-2 is an annotated pseudogene. The CDR3 has 17 residues.